The 14 T cell receptor beta chains listed next were all sequenced from one sample in a study of regulatory T cells in long-lasting Graves disease. As for time point: persistent/refractory GD, antithyroid drugs over 5 years with positive TRAb. PBMCs were the source of the RNA used for TCR sequencing. Arm-PCR of CDR3 regions and iRepertoire HTBI primers were used to build TCR beta libraries. MiXCR, applied by TCRdb to the multiplex PCR reads, yields one record per CDR3 protein. The sample comprises a few hundred thousand distinct CDR3 sequences, about 22% of which are singletons, and roughly 7% rests with the top ten. Specimen: peripheral blood mononuclear cells (PBMCs), collected when the disease was refractory, from a patient treated with antithyroid drugs. The receptors derive from a female donor with Graves disease.

The rearrangement uses TRBV2 and TRBJ1-4, with 9 bases lining up with TRBD1. Trimming at V came to 6 bases and at J to 8 bases, leaving 10 bases not matched to a gene. Germline values: CDR1 SNHLY, CDR2 FYNNEI. This CDR3 region has 15 residues. DNA for the CDR3: TGTGCCAGCAGCCTGAGGACAGGGGTGGGGGAAAAACTGTTTTTT. Its protein is CASSLRTGVGEKLFF.

The chain carries TRBV27 and TRBJ2-1; TRBD2 aligns across 11 bases. Germline lookup yields CDR1 MNHEY and CDR2 SMNVEV (reference sequence). The trim removed 1 base at V and 4 bases at J, leaving 9 bases unmatched. The CDR3 contains 18 residues. This CDR3 is CASSLLVPLAGGYNEQFF. The CDR3 coding sequence is TGTGCCAGCAGTTTATTAGTCCCGCTAGCGGGAGGTTACAATGAGCAGTTCTTC.

In this sample, this clonotype turned up a few times. The chain recombines TRBV19 with TRBJ1-5, with D possibly matching TRBD1 (5 bases). The V gene lost 1 base and the J gene lost 9 bases, with 16 bases spanning the gap. This CDR3 has 15 amino acids. Germline CDR1 reads LNHDA; CDR2 reads SQIVND (reference sequence). The DNA of the CDR3 is TGTGCCAGTAGTATAGGCCAGGGACCCCGGTGGCCCCAGCATTTT. It translates to CASSIGQGPRWPQHF.

The V gene is TRBV7-9, the J gene TRBJ2-7; 10 nucleotides line up with TRBD1. The CDR3 length is 16 residues. After removal of 3 bases from V and 4 bases from J, the junction contained 9 bases not matched to a gene. Germline loops: CDR1 SEHNR, CDR2 FQNEAQ (reference sequence). The CDR3 sequence: CASSFGTGVGIYEQYF. CDR3 nucleotides: TGTGCCAGCAGCTTCGGGACAGGGGTGGGGATTTACGAGCAGTACTTC.

This clonotype was recorded many times. The chain is built from TRBV20-1 and TRBJ2-5; 9 positions match TRBD1. The CDR3 spans 14 residues. Germline values: CDR1 DFQATT, CDR2 SNEGSKA (reference sequence). The J segment lost 4 bases and the V segment lost 5 bases, leaving 8 bases of the junction unmatched. The CDR3: CSALSRQGGETQYF. The DNA for the CDR3 is TGCAGTGCTCTAAGTCGACAGGGGGGAGAGACCCAGTACTTC.

This chain uses TRBV7-9 with TRBJ2-7, with 15 bases identical to TRBD2. The CDR3 is 17 amino acids. Losses at the gene ends were 5 bases for V and 2 bases for J; bases not matched to a gene: 7. The V gene's germline CDR1 is SEHNR and CDR2 FQNEAQ (reference sequence). CDR3 loop: CASSASWTSGRAYEQYF. The CDR3 DNA follows: TGTGCCAGCAGCGCCTCTTGGACTAGCGGGAGGGCCTACGAGCAGTACTTC.

This clonotype has at least ten counts. This sequence joins TRBV15 and TRBJ1-2; TRBD1 matches 10 bases. The V gene end was trimmed by 0 bases and the J gene end by 3 bases; junction bases not matched to a gene: 7. Per the germline V gene, CDR1 is LNHNV and CDR2 is YYDKDF (reference sequence). The CDR3 loop spans 17 amino acids. CDR3 DNA: TGTGCCACCAGCAGAGATTTGACAGGGGGCGCCGACTATGGCTACACCTTC. Translation: CATSRDLTGGADYGYTF. The whole variable domain, remainder taken from reference TRBV15 and TRBJ1-2, is DAMVIQNPRYQVTQFGKPVTLSCSQTLNHNVMYWYQQKSSQAPKLLFHYYDKDFNNEADTPDNFQSRRPNTSFCFLDIRSPGLGDTAMYLCATSRDLTGGADYGYTFGSGTRLTVV.

There are many counts of this clonotype. This chain joins TRBV28 and TRBJ1-5, with D tentatively TRBD1 (5 bases). Trimming cost V 2 bases and J 0 bases, with 23 bases left between them. This CDR3 comprises 20 residues. Germline CDR1 MDHEN, CDR2 SYDVKM. DNA for the CDR3: TGTGCCAGCAGTTTAAGGCTGGGGACGGGGTCCTCCGATAGCAATCAGCCCCAGCATTTT. Protein: CASSLRLGTGSSDSNQPQHF.

This chain links TRBV6-1 with TRBJ2-2; either TRBD1 or TRBD2 may supply D (5 bases each). The CDR3 length is 14 residues. With 5 bases removed from V and 6 bases from J, the gap between germline ends came to 13 bases. CDR1 and CDR2 (germline): MNHNS, SASEGT. CDR3 sequence reads: CASSPFGAPGELFF. The CDR3 coding sequence is TGTGCCAGCAGTCCCTTCGGGGCCCCCGGGGAGCTGTTTTTT.

Worth noting for this clonotype: Mismatch with germline at one junction end may stem from a read error. This sequence joins TRBV11-2 and TRBJ2-7; D is perhaps TRBD2 (5 bases). Germline V gene data show CDR1 as SGHAT and CDR2 as FQNNGV. CDR3 length equals 14 residues. The CDR3 DNA reads as TGTGCCAGTAGCTTAGCAGCGGACTCCTACGAGCAGTGCTTC. Encoded protein: CASSLAADSYEQCF.

This clonotype was counted at least ten times. The gene calls are TRBV12-3 or TRBV12-4 and TRBJ2-6, with a tentative D call TRBD1 (6 bases). The CDR3 sequence is 15 residues long. V was trimmed by 3 bases and J by 4 bases, leaving 10 bases between them. The CDR3, as DNA: TGTGCCAGCAGTTTCTGGGGGCTCGGGGCCAACGTCCTGACTTTC. Translation: CASSFWGLGANVLTF.

This clonotype turned up a few times. The J gene is TRBJ2-5, the V gene TRBV19; 12 bases fit TRBD1. The CDR3 spans 15 residues. Looked up from germline, CDR1 is LNHDA and CDR2 is SQIVND (reference sequence). The junction had 7 bases not matched to a gene; V was cut back by 6 bases and J by 5 bases. CDR3 region: CASRTGTGGAETQYF. CDR3 nucleotides: TGTGCCAGTAGGACCGGGACAGGGGGCGCTGAGACCCAGTACTTC.

V is TRBV6-1 and J is TRBJ1-6; 7 positions agree with TRBD1. J was trimmed by 10 bases and V by 6 bases; bases with no gene match: 12. From germline, CDR1 is MNHNS and CDR2 SASEGT. This CDR3 region has 15 residues. CDR3 region: CASSMTGFGWSPLHF. CDR3 DNA sequence: TGTGCCAGCAGCATGACAGGGTTTGGTTGGTCACCCCTCCACTTT.

This clonotype was seen a handful of times. The gene calls are TRBV7-9 and TRBJ1-2; weak D call: TRBD1 (6 bases). The V gene's germline CDR1 is SEHNR and CDR2 FQNEAQ (reference sequence). V lost 4 bases and J lost 7, with 13 bases in between. CDR3 size: 13 residues. The CDR3 reads CASSSIQGGGYTF. In nucleotides, the CDR3 is TGTGCCAGCAGCTCAATACAGGGCGGTGGCTACACCTTC. The complete variable domain, with remaining parts taken from reference TRBV7-9 and TRBJ1-2, reads DTGVSQNPRHKITKRGQNVTFRCDPISEHNRLYWYRQTLGQGPEFLTYFQNEAQLEKSRLLSDRFSAERPKGSFSTLEIQRTEQGDSAMYLCASSSIQGGGYTFGSGTRLTVV.